This T cell receptor (beta chain) is from a study of T cell changes during pregnancy in multiple sclerosis. TCRdb's table, derived via immunoSEQ multiplex PCR, lists solely in-frame clones and lacks some. The table includes under 25,000 clones, 86% detected once. The sequence came from a female donor in good health, enrolled as a control in a pregnancy study. The sample consisted of CD8+ T cells from peripheral blood mononuclear cells, taken in the first trimester of pregnancy.

CDR3 amino acids: CASSRYNEQFF. The CDR3, as DNA: TGCGCCAGCAGCCGCTACAATGAGCAGTTCTTC. The J gene is TRBJ2-1, the V gene TRBV5-1; D uncertain. The germline V and J ends were trimmed by 4 bases and 3 bases, with 2 bases remaining between them. The CDR3 has 11 amino acids. Germline values: CDR1 SGHRS, CDR2 YFSETQ.